The 10 T cell receptor beta chains listed next were all sequenced from one sample in a study of molecular identifiers for immune sequencing clone quantification. In TCRdb, the PCR reads were re-called with MiXCR into one record per CDR3 protein. The sample holds about 640,000 distinct CDR3 sequences; just under 20% are singletons and the top ten take 0.85%. The sample taken for sequencing was naive CD8+ T cells from blood, with Jurkat cell RNA spiked in. The subset here: FACS-sorted CD8+CD4-CCR7+CD45RA+ naive T cells. Every receptor here comes from a human donor in good health. Some libraries in this study had Jurkat cell RNA spiked in.

This clonotype has a single count. A much larger clone is a single base away; this may be a read error. In this CDR3 the conserved last residue, phenylalanine or tryptophan, is missing, so a read error is likely. The CDR3 loop reads CASSPTGGQEKLFS. CDR3 DNA sequence: TGTGCCAGTAGTCCCACAGGGGGGCAAGAAAAACTGTTTTCT. This chain uses TRBV19 with TRBJ1-4, with 8 nucleotides matching TRBD1. The CDR3 runs to 14 residues. J was trimmed by 8 bases and V by 5 bases; bases with no gene match: 7. Germline lookup yields CDR1 LNHDA and CDR2 SQIVND (reference sequence).

The sample holds a few counts of this clonotype. V usage is TRBV19 and J usage is TRBJ2-1; TRBD1 agrees at 11 bases. The CDR3 loop spans 15 amino acids. Losses at the gene ends were 5 bases for V and 4 bases for J; bases not matched to a gene: 4. The germline V gene encodes CDR1 LNHDA and CDR2 SQIVND (reference sequence). In DNA, the CDR3 is TGTGCCAGTAGTCGGACAGGGGGCACGTACAATGAGCAGTTCTTC. Amino acids: CASSRTGGTYNEQFF.

The chain uses TRBV13 and TRBJ2-3; tentative D call: TRBD2 (5 bases). The germline gives CDR1 PRHDT, CDR2 FYEKMQ (reference sequence). This CDR3 is built from 17 residues. V lost 5 bases and J 0 bases, leaving 18 bases between the germline ends. The CDR3 reads CASSPEKGGSSTDTQYF. CDR3 nucleotide sequence: TGTGCCAGCAGCCCAGAAAAGGGCGGGTCAAGCACAGATACGCAGTATTTT.

V and J are TRBV6-1 and TRBJ2-5, with TRBD2 matching over 7 bases. Germline assignment: CDR1 MNHNS and CDR2 SASEGT. CDR3 length: 17 residues. Unmatched junction bases numbered 12, after V lost 3 bases and J lost 2 bases. This CDR3 reads CASSDGGRAGRQETQYF. The CDR3 region has the DNA TGTGCCAGCAGTGATGGTGGGAGGGCAGGTAGACAAGAGACCCAGTACTTC.

This clonotype was detected only a few times. The gene calls are TRBV20-1 and TRBJ2-1; TRBD1 matches at 7 bases. CDR1 is DFQATT and CDR2 is SNEGSKA in the germline V gene (reference sequence). The CDR3 covers 13 residues. With V trimmed by 3 bases and J by 7 bases, 6 bases remained unmatched. The CDR3 DNA reads as TGCAGTGCTAGCTTTTACAGGGGTAATGAGCAGTTCTTC. Translation: CSASFYRGNEQFF.

The table lists this clonotype with many counts. J is TRBJ1-2 and V is TRBV29-1, with TRBD1 matching over 8 bases. V shed 3 bases, J shed 8 bases, and the junction held 8 bases outside the gene matches. This CDR3 has 13 amino acids. The germline V gene encodes CDR1 SQVTM and CDR2 ANQGSEA. The CDR3 here is CSVDSGGYLGYTF. The CDR3 DNA reads TGCAGCGTTGATTCAGGGGGCTATTTGGGCTACACCTTC.

This clonotype was recorded at least ten times. The chain has TRBV5-1 and TRBJ2-7; D not resolved. Germline V gives CDR1 SGHRS, CDR2 YFSETQ. With 0 bases removed from V and 4 bases from J, the gap between germline ends came to 8 bases. CDR3 length equals 13 residues. This chain's CDR3 is CASSLDSIYEQYF. As DNA, the CDR3 is TGCGCCAGCAGCTTGGATAGTATTTACGAGCAGTACTTC.

This clonotype was recorded many times. The chain uses TRBV28 and TRBJ1-1; no clear D gene. Germline-derived CDR1 and CDR2 are MDHEN and SYDVKM. V was clipped by 8 bases and J by 10 bases, with 17 bases between them. There are 12 residues in the CDR3. The CDR3 sequence is CASGRASPGAFF. In DNA form, the CDR3 reads TGTGCCAGCGGTAGGGCTTCACCGGGAGCTTTCTTT.

The chain employs TRBV24-1 and TRBJ2-2; 9 nucleotides line up with TRBD1. This CDR3 has 15 amino acids. With V trimmed by 7 bases and J by 7 bases, 9 bases remained unmatched. From germline, CDR1 is KGHDR and CDR2 SFDVKD. CDR3 sequence: CATSPRDRANGELFF. The CDR3 DNA is TGTGCCACCAGCCCCCGGGACAGGGCAAACGGGGAGCTGTTTTTT.

Comment on this clonotype: Because it lacks the conserved phenylalanine or tryptophan at the end, this CDR3 is likely a read error. This chain joins TRBV7-6 and TRBJ2-7, with no clear D. The CDR3 runs to 14 residues. CDR1 SGHVS and CDR2 FNYEAQ come from the germline V gene. V lost 1 base, J lost 1 base, and 8 bases lay in between. CDR3 nucleotide sequence: TGTGCCAGCAGCTTAGGTCTCGGTTCCTACGAGCAGTACATC. It encodes CASSLGLGSYEQYI.